These 23 T cell receptor beta chains came from one sample sequenced in a study of T cell responses to AZD1222 COVID-19 vaccine. Measured with immunoSEQ multiplex PCR; TCRdb has only the in-frame clones, and not every one. The sample has 140,000 to 150,000 clones, about 90% seen once. Sequenced material: peripheral blood, taken on day 0 of AZD1222 vaccination. Receptor source: an adult in good health.

Remarks on this clone: This sample includes further DNA sequences coding for the same CDR3. V and J are TRBV5-1 and TRBJ1-1; the D is unclear. The CDR3 extends over 14 amino acids. Germline V gives CDR1 SGHRS, CDR2 YFSETQ. The ends were cut back, 0 bases at V and 4 bases at J, with 10 bases in the middle. The CDR3 DNA is TGCGCCAGCAGCTTGGGGGGATTGGGCACTGAAGCTTTCTTT. Protein product: CASSLGGLGTEAFF. The full variable domain, rest sourced from reference TRBV5-1 and TRBJ1-1, is KAGVTQTPRYLIKTRGQQVTLSCSPISGHRSVSWYQQTPGQGLQFLFEYFSETQRNKGNFPGRFSGRQFSNSRSEMNVSTLELGDSALYLCASSLGGLGTEAFFGQGTRLTVV.

This rearrangement joins TRBV6-2 or TRBV6-3 to TRBJ2-1; 10 bases align to TRBD2. The CDR3 is 15 amino acids. The trim removed 6 bases at V and 6 bases at J, leaving 8 bases unmatched. Germline loops: CDR1 MNHEY, CDR2 SVGEGT. The CDR3 DNA is TGTGCCAGCAGCACTCCTAGCGGGGGACGCAATGAGCAGTTCTTC. Translating gives CASSTPSGGRNEQFF.

The chain employs TRBV7-8 and TRBJ2-3, with D perhaps TRBD1 (6 bases). The ends were cut back, 5 bases at V and 0 bases at J, with 12 bases in the middle. From germline, CDR1 is SGHVS and CDR2 FQNEAQ. CDR3 length equals 15 residues. Here the CDR3 DNA reads TGTGCCAGCAGCCCCGGACAGTTTAGCACAGATACGCAGTATTTT. Protein: CASSPGQFSTDTQYF. Full variable domain (rest looked up from reference TRBV7-8 and TRBJ2-3): GAGVSQSPRYKVAKRGQDVALRCDPISGHVSLFWYQQALGQGPEFLTYFQNEAQLDKSGLPSDRFFAERPEGSVSTLKIQRTQQEDSAVYLCASSPGQFSTDTQYFGPGTRLTVL.

In nucleotides, the CDR3 is TGTGCCACCAGCAGGGGTCCGGGGGAGCGAAGCAATCAGCCCCAGCATTTT. Translating gives CATSRGPGERSNQPQHF. The V call is TRBV15, the J call TRBJ1-5, with D possibly matching TRBD1 (5 bases). CDR1 is LNHNV and CDR2 is YYDKDF in the germline V gene (reference sequence). The V end was cut by 3 bases, the J end by 1 base, with 16 bases between. The CDR3 is 17 amino acids.

V and J are TRBV6-1 and TRBJ2-4, with D perhaps matching TRBD2 (7 bases). Trimming removed 0 bases from V and 1 base from J, with 13 bases in between. The V gene's germline CDR1 is MNHNS and CDR2 SASEGT. The CDR3 length is 17 residues. CDR3 protein: CASSEARGLGAKNIQYF. The CDR3 coding sequence is TGTGCCAGCAGTGAAGCGCGGGGGCTCGGGGCCAAAAACATTCAGTACTTC.

V is TRBV5-4 and J is TRBJ2-2; D not certain. Trimming cost V 4 bases and J 4 bases, with 11 bases left between them. In germline, CDR1 is SGHNT, CDR2 YYREEE (reference sequence). This CDR3 comprises 14 residues. CDR3 region: CASSPPTSTGELFF. The CDR3 DNA reads TGTGCCAGCAGCCCACCCACCTCCACCGGGGAGCTGTTTTTT.

The chain employs TRBV6-6 and TRBJ2-7, with 7 bases fitting TRBD1. J was trimmed by 1 base and V by 5 bases; bases with no gene match: 14. CDR1 MNHNY and CDR2 SVGAGI come from the germline V gene (reference sequence). The CDR3 sequence is 17 residues long. CDR3 protein: CASSRLQGMPFSYEQYF. The CDR3 DNA sequence: TGTGCCAGCAGTCGCCTACAGGGGATGCCTTTTTCCTACGAGCAGTACTTC.

The chain employs TRBV9 and TRBJ2-7, with TRBD1 as a possible D gene (7 bases). The germline V gene has CDR1 SGDLS and CDR2 YYNGEE. Trimming took off 3 bases at V and 6 bases at J, with 13 bases between the two ends. This CDR3 is 13 amino acids long. This CDR3 is CASSGGDSSEQYF. For the CDR3, the DNA is TGTGCCAGCAGCGGGGGGGACAGCTCCGAGCAGTACTTC.

The chain uses TRBV4-3 and TRBJ2-7; 9 nucleotides line up with TRBD1. This CDR3 comprises 14 residues. The junction had 8 bases not matched to a gene; V was cut back by 5 bases and J by 6 bases. The V gene's germline CDR1 is LGHNA and CDR2 YSLEER. The CDR3 DNA reads TGCGCCAGCAGCAAGTGGGACAGGGATCTCGAGCAGTACTTC. Its protein product is CASSKWDRDLEQYF.

J is TRBJ1-1 and V is TRBV5-1; D unresolved. Looked up from germline, CDR1 is SGHRS and CDR2 is YFSETQ. This CDR3 has 14 residues. Trimming took off 1 base at V and 3 bases at J, with 10 bases between the two ends. The DNA of the CDR3 is TGCGCCAGCAGCTTGTTTGATGGGGACACTGAAGCTTTCTTT. This translates into CASSLFDGDTEAFF.

The V and J genes are TRBV6-5 and TRBJ2-5; 13 bases line up with TRBD2. The germline CDR1 and CDR2 sequences are MNHEY and SVGAGI. With 8 bases clipped from V and 0 bases from J, the junction kept 0 bases outside the gene matches. This CDR3 is built from 14 residues. This CDR3 is CASGTSGNQETQYF. The DNA for the CDR3 is TGTGCCAGCGGGACTAGCGGGAACCAAGAGACCCAGTACTTC.

The rearrangement uses TRBV7-9 and TRBJ2-5; 7 bases map to TRBD1. J lost 2 bases, V lost 3 bases, and 6 bases had no gene match. This CDR3 contains 15 residues. CDR1 and CDR2 from the germline V gene are SEHNR and FQNEAQ (reference sequence). CDR3 nucleotide sequence: TGTGCCAGCAGCTTGCAGAGACAGGGTCAAGAGACCCAGTACTTC. It translates to CASSLQRQGQETQYF.

Of note for this clone: At one of its ends the junction is not consistent with the germline gene, which may arise from a read error. The chain employs TRBV9 and TRBJ2-1; D is uncertain. Looked up from germline, CDR1 is SGDLS and CDR2 is YYNGEE. CDR3 length: 13 residues. Here the CDR3 reads CASSHTAPGPPIF. The CDR3 nucleotides are TGTGCCAGCAGTCACACCGCCCCCGGGCCCCCAATCTTC.

Sample share makes this clone medium-sized. The gene calls are TRBV5-1 and TRBJ2-7, with D perhaps matching TRBD2 (7 bases). CDR1 is SGHRS and CDR2 is YFSETQ in the germline V gene. This CDR3 has 14 amino acids. Trimming cost V 5 bases and J 6 bases, with 18 bases left between them. The CDR3 reads CASRGGGATREQYF. DNA for the CDR3: TGCGCCAGCAGGGGCGGGGGCGCGACACGCGAGCAGTACTTC.

The chain recombines TRBV27 with TRBJ2-5, with 13 nucleotides matching TRBD2. Germline CDR1 reads MNHEY; CDR2 reads SMNVEV (reference sequence). The CDR3 extends over 17 amino acids. Trimming took 6 bases from V and 5 from J; bases not matched to a gene: 12. This chain's CDR3 is CASSNRGGTSGEETQYF. CDR3 DNA: TGTGCCAGCAGCAATAGGGGTGGGACTAGCGGGGAGGAGACCCAGTACTTC.

The sample holds a few counts of this clone. This chain connects TRBV5-1 to TRBJ1-3; D call uncertain. Per the germline V gene, CDR1 is SGHRS and CDR2 is YFSETQ. This CDR3 comprises 17 residues. Trimming pared 3 bases from V and 4 bases from J, leaving 20 bases between. The CDR3 protein is CASSSAREGPLGNTIYF. The DNA for the CDR3 is TGCGCCAGCAGCTCCGCCCGGGAGGGCCCCTTGGGAAACACCATATATTTT. Based on the CDR3 plus reference TRBV5-1 and TRBJ1-3, the full variable domain is KAGVTQTPRYLIKTRGQQVTLSCSPISGHRSVSWYQQTPGQGLQFLFEYFSETQRNKGNFPGRFSGRQFSNSRSEMNVSTLELGDSALYLCASSSAREGPLGNTIYFGEGSWLTVV.

This clone appeared a few times. The rearrangement joins TRBV6-5 to TRBJ2-3; a possible D gene is TRBD1 (6 bases). V shed 7 bases and J shed 6 bases, with 14 bases lying between them. The CDR3 sequence is 13 residues long. CDR1 is MNHEY and CDR2 is SVGAGI in the germline V gene. This CDR3 reads CASTRTEQDTQYF. The CDR3 nucleotides read TGTGCCAGCACCAGGACAGAGCAGGATACGCAGTATTTT.

About this clone itself: The junction departs from germline at one end; a sequencing error may be responsible. The V and J genes are TRBV7-7 and TRBJ2-2; D perhaps matches TRBD2 (5 bases). Germline loops: CDR1 SSHAT, CDR2 FNYEAQ (reference sequence). The CDR3 is 17 residues long. CDR3 protein: CASSTGLPPSNTGELFF. For the CDR3, the DNA is TGTGCTAGCAGCACTGGACTCCCCCCCTCGAACACCGGGGAGCTGTTTTTT.

The V and J genes are TRBV29-1 and TRBJ2-7, with D maybe TRBD2 (5 bases). V was cut by 1 base and J by 4 bases, with 11 bases left in between. Germline values: CDR1 SQVTM, CDR2 ANQGSEA. The CDR3 covers 13 residues. In nucleotides, the CDR3 is TGCAGCGTTGAAGGCAAGACTACGTACGAGCAGTACTTC. The encoded protein is CSVEGKTTYEQYF.

The V and J genes are TRBV27 and TRBJ2-6; 7 nucleotides line up with TRBD1. Trimming removed 7 bases from V and 0 bases from J; junction bases left unmatched: 12. Germline V gene sequence: CDR1 MNHEY, CDR2 SMNVEV (reference sequence). This CDR3 has 18 residues. The CDR3 nucleotides read TGTGCCAGCACCCGAAGACAGGGAGACCACTCTGGGGCCAACGTCCTGACTTTC. Translation gives CASTRRQGDHSGANVLTF.

V usage is TRBV6-1 and J usage is TRBJ2-5, with TRBD2 as a possible D gene (6 bases). With 0 bases removed from V and 7 bases from J, the gap between germline ends came to 12 bases. Germline values: CDR1 MNHNS, CDR2 SASEGT. The CDR3 length is 14 residues. The CDR3: CASSEATREVTQYF. The CDR3 nucleotides read TGTGCCAGCAGTGAAGCGACCAGGGAGGTGACCCAGTACTTC.

The V call is TRBV5-4, the J call TRBJ1-2; 9 bases are a match to TRBD1. V dropped 3 bases and J dropped 4; count of bases not matched to a gene: 4. The length of the CDR3 is 14 residues. Germline V gene sequence: CDR1 SGHNT, CDR2 YYREEE (reference sequence). Here the CDR3 DNA reads TGTGCCAGCAGCTCGAACAGGGGGCCCTATGGCTACACCTTC. Residues: CASSSNRGPYGYTF.

This sequence joins TRBV7-9 and TRBJ2-1; D is perhaps TRBD1 or TRBD2 (5 bases each). The germline V gene has CDR1 SEHNR and CDR2 FQNEAQ (reference sequence). There are 13 residues in the CDR3. The germline V and J ends were trimmed by 1 base and 8 bases, with 9 bases remaining between them. CDR3 residues: CASSLGGSDEQFF. CDR3 coding DNA: TGTGCCAGCAGCTTAGGGGGGAGCGATGAGCAGTTCTTC.